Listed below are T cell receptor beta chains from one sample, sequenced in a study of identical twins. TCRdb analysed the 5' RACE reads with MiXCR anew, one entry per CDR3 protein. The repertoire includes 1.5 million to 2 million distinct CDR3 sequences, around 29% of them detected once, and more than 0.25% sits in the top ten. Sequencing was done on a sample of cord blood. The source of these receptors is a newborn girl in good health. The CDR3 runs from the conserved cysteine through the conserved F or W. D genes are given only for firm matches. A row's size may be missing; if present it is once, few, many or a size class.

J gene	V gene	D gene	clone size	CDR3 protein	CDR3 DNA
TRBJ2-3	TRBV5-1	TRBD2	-	CASSLAGFGGGADMTDTQYF	TGCGCCAGCAGCTTGGCCGGCTTCGGCGGGGGGGCCGACATGACAGATACGCAGTATTTT
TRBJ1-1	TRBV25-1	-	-	CATLEGEAFF	TGTGCCACCCTGGAAGGTGAAGCTTTCTTT
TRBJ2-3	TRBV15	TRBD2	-	CATSRDETNLAGGSDTQYF	TGTGCCACCAGCAGAGATGAGACTAATCTAGCGGGAGGCTCCGATACGCAGTATTTT
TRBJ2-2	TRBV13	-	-	CASSTPTGHLTGELFF	TGTGCCAGCAGCACCCCGACGGGACACCTGACCGGGGAGCTGTTTTTT
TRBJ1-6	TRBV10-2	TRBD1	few	CASSESTGSSYNSPLHF	TGCGCCAGCAGTGAGTCGACAGGGAGCTCCTATAATTCACCCCTCCACTTT
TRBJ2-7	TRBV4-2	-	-	CASSQGLETRGLYEQYF	TGTGCCAGCAGCCAAGGCCTAGAGACTAGAGGTCTCTACGAGCAGTACTTC
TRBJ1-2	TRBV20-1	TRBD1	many	CSAVQGFGGYTF	TGCAGTGCAGTACAGGGGTTCGGTGGCTACACCTTC
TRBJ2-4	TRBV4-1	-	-	CASSQLRLAKNIQYF	TGCGCCAGCAGCCAACTCCGACTAGCCAAAAACATTCAGTACTTC
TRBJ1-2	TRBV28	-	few	CASSLGVAGFHYGYTF	TGTGCCAGCAGTTTGGGGGTTGCAGGGTTTCACTATGGCTACACCTTC
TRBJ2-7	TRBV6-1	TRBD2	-	CASSWGLAGGGNYEQYF	TGTGCCAGCAGCTGGGGACTAGCGGGAGGGGGAAACTACGAGCAGTACTTC
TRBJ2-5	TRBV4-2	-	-	CASSQEGQGRETQYF	TGTGCCAGCAGCCAAGAAGGTCAGGGACGGGAGACCCAGTACTTC
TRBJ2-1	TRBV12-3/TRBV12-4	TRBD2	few	CASSPYREAYNEQFF	TGTGCCAGCAGCCCCTATCGGGAGGCTTACAATGAGCAGTTCTTC
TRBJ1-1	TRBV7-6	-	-	CASSLYRENTEAFF	TGTGCCAGCAGCTTATACAGGGAGAACACTGAAGCTTTCTTT
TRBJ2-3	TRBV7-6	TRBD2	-	CASSPARRAGATRSRTQYF	TGTGCCAGCAGCCCCGCCCGTAGAGCGGGGGCTACCCGGTCCCGTACGCAGTATTTT
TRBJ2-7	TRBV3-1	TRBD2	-	CASSQKPGLAPYEQYF	TGTGCCAGCAGCCAAAAACCGGGACTAGCCCCCTACGAGCAGTACTTC
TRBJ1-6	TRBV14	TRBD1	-	CASSQLQGPYNSPLHF	TGTGCCAGCAGCCAGCTACAGGGGCCCTATAATTCACCCCTCCACTTT
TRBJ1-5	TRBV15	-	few	CATSRDGALNQPQHF	TGTGCCACCAGCAGAGATGGGGCCCTTAATCAGCCCCAGCATTTT
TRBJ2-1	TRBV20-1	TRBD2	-	CSARDPTLAGGQGHEQFF	TGCAGTGCTAGAGACCCAACACTAGCGGGAGGGCAAGGGCATGAGCAGTTCTTC
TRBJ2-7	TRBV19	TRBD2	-	CASSQLAGASYEQYF	TGTGCCAGTAGCCAACTAGCGGGGGCTTCCTACGAGCAGTACTTC
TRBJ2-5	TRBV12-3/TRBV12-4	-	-	CASSFSRAGETQYF	TGTGCCAGCAGTTTCTCGCGGGCGGGAGAGACCCAGTACTTC
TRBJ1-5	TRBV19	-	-	CASSMTSWYGNQPQHF	TGTGCCAGTAGTATGACTTCCTGGTACGGCAATCAGCCCCAGCATTTT
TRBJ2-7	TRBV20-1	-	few	CSASPHYEQYF	TGCAGTGCTAGTCCCCACTACGAGCAGTACTTC
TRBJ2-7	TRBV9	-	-	CASSLRETSEQYF	TGTGCCAGCAGCTTAAGAGAGACCTCCGAGCAGTACTTC
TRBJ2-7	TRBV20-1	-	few	CSARWAGNYEQYF	TGCAGTGCTAGATGGGCAGGTAACTACGAGCAGTACTTC
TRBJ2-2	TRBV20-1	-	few	CSATGTLNTGELFF	TGCAGTGCTACCGGGACCCTAAACACCGGGGAGCTGTTTTTT
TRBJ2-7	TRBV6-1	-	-	CASSEIQGRNYEQYF	TGTGCCAGCAGCGAGATCCAGGGGAGGAACTACGAGCAGTACTTC
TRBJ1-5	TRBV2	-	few	CASSGTEQPQHF	TGTGCCAGCAGTGGGACTGAGCAGCCCCAGCATTTT
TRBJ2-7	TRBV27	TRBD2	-	CASSFRPRASGALLGYEQYF	TGTGCCAGCAGTTTCCGACCGAGGGCTAGCGGGGCTTTGTTGGGGTACGAGCAGTACTTC
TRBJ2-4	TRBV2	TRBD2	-	CASSEAYSGSNQRAKNIQYF	TGTGCCAGCAGTGAAGCCTATAGCGGGTCTAACCAGAGAGCCAAAAACATTCAGTACTTC
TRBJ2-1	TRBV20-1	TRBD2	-	CSAPPTSGGFNEQFF	TGCAGTGCTCCGCCGACTAGCGGGGGGTTCAATGAGCAGTTCTTC
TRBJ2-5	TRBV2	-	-	CASVQYQETQYF	TGTGCCAGCGTACAGTACCAAGAGACCCAGTACTTC
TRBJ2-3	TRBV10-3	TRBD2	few	CAISRVPWTSGGKDTQYF	TGTGCCATCAGTCGGGTCCCTTGGACTAGCGGGGGCAAAGATACGCAGTATTTT
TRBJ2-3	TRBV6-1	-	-	CASSEGVSSTDTQYF	TGTGCCAGCAGTGAAGGGGTGTCTAGCACAGATACGCAGTATTTT
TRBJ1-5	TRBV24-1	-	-	CATSGSRDNQPQHF	TGTGCCACCAGTGGGTCGAGGGATAATCAGCCCCAGCATTTT
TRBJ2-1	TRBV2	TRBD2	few	CASTAGTSAELGEQFF	TGTGCCAGCACCGCTGGGACTAGCGCAGAGCTGGGTGAGCAGTTCTTC
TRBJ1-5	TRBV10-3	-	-	CAISEEGLSNQPQHF	TGTGCCATCAGTGAGGAGGGTTTAAGCAATCAGCCCCAGCATTTT
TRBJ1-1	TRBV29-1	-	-	CSVSDTEAFF	TGCAGCGTTTCGGACACTGAAGCTTTCTTT
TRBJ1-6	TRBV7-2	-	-	CASSLVGGAFSYNSPLHF	TGTGCCAGCAGCTTAGTAGGGGGGGCATTCTCCTATAATTCACCCCTCCACTTT
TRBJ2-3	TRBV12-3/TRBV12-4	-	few	CASSPGRGHDTQYF	TGTGCCAGCAGCCCAGGGCGCGGGCATGATACGCAGTATTTT
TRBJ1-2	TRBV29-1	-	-	CSVGMQGRRNYGYTF	TGCAGCGTTGGGATGCAGGGTAGGAGAAACTATGGCTACACCTTC
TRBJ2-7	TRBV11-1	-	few	CASSLGRSTPYEQYF	TGTGCCAGCAGCCTGGGGCGGAGTACCCCCTACGAGCAGTACTTC
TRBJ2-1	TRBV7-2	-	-	CASSPRDPWDNEQFF	TGTGCCAGCAGTCCCCGGGACCCATGGGACAATGAGCAGTTCTTC
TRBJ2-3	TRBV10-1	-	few	CASSNLRADTQYF	TGCGCCAGCAGTAATCTAAGGGCAGATACGCAGTATTTT